Below, 24 T cell receptor beta chains from the same sample are listed, as sequenced in a study of blood T cell repertoires in COVID-19. The protocol was immunoSEQ multiplex PCR, while the TCRdb copy is restricted to in-frame clones and leaves out a portion. The data show 270,000 or so clones, more than 70% seen once. Input material: peripheral blood. These receptors originate from a woman aged 18-29 years with acute or convalescent COVID-19.

The chain links TRBV27 to TRBJ1-1; weak D call: TRBD1 (6 bases). Germline CDR1 and CDR2: MNHEY and SMNVEV (reference sequence). The CDR3 runs 18 residues. V was shortened by 3 bases and J by 0 bases, with 20 bases between the two germline ends. The CDR3 region has the DNA TGTGCCAGCAGTTTTTTACGCGACCTCAGGGGTATGAACACTGAAGCTTTCTTT. Protein product: CASSFLRDLRGMNTEAFF.

This chain joins TRBV27 and TRBJ1-2; 8 bases align to TRBD1. The CDR3 has 13 amino acids. Trimming cost V 10 bases and J 3 bases; bases outside gene matches: 7. Germline CDR1 and CDR2: MNHEY and SMNVEV (reference sequence). The CDR3 protein is CATASGGYYGYTF. As DNA, the CDR3 is TGTGCCACCGCCTCAGGGGGCTACTATGGCTACACCTTC.

This chain uses TRBV28 with TRBJ1-6; 7 nucleotides match TRBD1. The CDR3 length is 12 residues. The J segment lost 17 bases and the V segment lost 6 bases, leaving 10 bases of the junction unmatched. The V gene's germline CDR1 is MDHEN and CDR2 SYDVKM. Written as DNA, the CDR3 is TGTGCCAGCAGGGCCGGGACAGTGTATTTCCACTTT. This translates into CASRAGTVYFHF.

The chain has TRBV19 and TRBJ1-1; maybe TRBD1 (5 bases). Between the trimmed V and J ends, which lost 4 bases and 2 bases, there was a span of 17 bases. The CDR3 totals 16 residues. The germline V gene has CDR1 LNHDA and CDR2 SQIVND (reference sequence). The DNA for the CDR3 is TGTGCCAGTAGTAATCGTCAGGGCCCCGGTAACACTGAAGCTTTCTTT. Translated: CASSNRQGPGNTEAFF.

The genes are TRBV13 and TRBJ1-1; tentative D call: TRBD1 (6 bases). The CDR3 spans 16 residues. V was clipped by 1 base and J by 0 bases, with 12 bases between them. The germline V gene has CDR1 PRHDT and CDR2 FYEKMQ (reference sequence). CDR3 sequence: CASSLEQGFMNTEAFF. DNA of the CDR3: TGTGCCAGCAGCTTAGAACAGGGCTTCATGAACACTGAAGCTTTCTTT.

This chain connects TRBV4-3 to TRBJ2-1, with TRBD2 matching over 10 bases. Germline V gene data show CDR1 as LGHNA and CDR2 as YSLEER. The CDR3 has 16 amino acids. The V and J ends lost 3 bases and 10 bases, in that order; junction bases with no gene match: 12. In nucleotides, the CDR3 is TGCGCCAGCAGCCAGGACAGCGGGAGGGCTCCTTGGGAGCAGTTCTTC. Amino acids: CASSQDSGRAPWEQFF.

This clone has a count of ten or more. The chain recombines TRBV11-2 with TRBJ2-4, with a possible D match to TRBD1 (6 bases). V was pared by 5 bases and J by 1 base, with 12 bases between. Germline CDR1 is SGHAT and CDR2 is FQNNGV. The CDR3 is 15 amino acids. For the CDR3, the DNA is TGTGCCAGCAGCCCACAGGGCTGGGCCAAAAACATTCAGTACTTC. Amino acids: CASSPQGWAKNIQYF.

V and J are TRBV6-2 or TRBV6-3 and TRBJ1-6; a possible D gene is TRBD1 (5 bases). Germline CDR1 is MNHEY and CDR2 is SVGEGT. CDR3 length equals 14 residues. Trimming took 3 bases from V and 6 from J, leaving 9 bases between them. The CDR3 protein is CASSYQTANSPLHF. CDR3 nucleotides: TGTGCCAGCAGTTATCAGACAGCTAATTCACCCCTCCACTTT.

The gene calls are TRBV11-2 and TRBJ2-5, with D perhaps TRBD1 (5 bases). V lost 0 bases, J lost 2 bases, and 16 bases lay in between. The CDR3 is 17 amino acids. Germline loops: CDR1 SGHAT, CDR2 FQNNGV. The CDR3 DNA reads TGTGCCAGCAGCTTAGATTCTTGGACACCGAGACAAGAGACCCAGTACTTC. This encodes CASSLDSWTPRQETQYF.

This clone was counted only a few times. The chain links TRBV30 to TRBJ1-2; maybe TRBD1 (6 bases). V was pared by 0 bases and J by 8 bases, with 13 bases between. The CDR3 totals 13 residues. Germline-derived CDR1 and CDR2 are GTSNPN and SVGIG (reference sequence). The CDR3 spells CAWSVSGGGGYTF. The DNA for the CDR3 is TGTGCCTGGAGTGTGTCTGGCGGGGGCGGCTACACCTTC.

The chain has TRBV18 and TRBJ2-1, with D possibly matching TRBD2 (5 bases). Deletions cut 3 bases from V and 8 bases from J, with 17 bases between. The CDR3 sequence is 15 residues long. The V gene's germline CDR1 is KGHSH and CDR2 LQKENI. The CDR3 loop is CASSPEAGPGHEQFF. CDR3 coding DNA: TGTGCCAGCTCACCCGAGGCGGGCCCGGGCCATGAGCAGTTCTTC.

The chain joins TRBV7-9 to TRBJ1-1; D is unclear. The CDR3 sequence is 14 residues long. CDR1 SEHNR and CDR2 FQNEAQ come from the germline V gene (reference sequence). V was clipped by 2 bases and J by 9 bases, with 16 bases between them. The CDR3 loop is CASSLSQALDQAFF. CDR3 sequence (DNA): TGTGCCAGCAGCTTATCGCAGGCATTAGATCAAGCTTTCTTT.

The chain uses TRBV7-8 and TRBJ2-1, with a possible D match to TRBD2 (5 bases). V lost 2 bases and J 0 bases, leaving 11 bases between the germline ends. Germline CDR1 is SGHVS and CDR2 is FQNEAQ. CDR3 length: 16 amino acids. The CDR3 here is CASSLREMVSYNEQFF. The DNA for the CDR3 is TGTGCCAGCAGCTTAAGGGAGATGGTCTCCTACAATGAGCAGTTCTTC.

The V call is TRBV14, the J call TRBJ2-1, with 8 bases lining up with TRBD2. Trimming at V came to 3 bases and at J to 12 bases, leaving 1 base not matched to a gene. Germline values: CDR1 SGHDN, CDR2 FVKESK. The CDR3 covers 11 residues. The CDR3 DNA reads TGTGCCAGCAGCCACGGACTAGCGCAGTTCTTC. The encoded protein is CASSHGLAQFF.

The chain recombines TRBV6-2 or TRBV6-3 with TRBJ2-7, with 12 bases fitting TRBD1. The V gene's germline CDR1 is MNHEY and CDR2 SVGEGT. This CDR3 is built from 16 residues. Trimming took 4 bases from V and 7 from J; bases not matched to a gene: 11. In DNA, the CDR3 is TGTGCCAGCAGTTTTCATCCGGGACAGGGGGCGGGGGAGCAGTACTTC. Translation gives CASSFHPGQGAGEQYF.

The rearrangement links TRBV29-1 to TRBJ1-1; D remains unclear. Trimming cost V 4 bases and J 3 bases, with 15 bases left between them. CDR1 is SQVTM and CDR2 is ANQGSEA in the germline V gene. This CDR3 spans 14 amino acids. This CDR3 reads CSVGVVKTYTEAFF. The DNA for the CDR3 is TGCAGCGTTGGAGTGGTCAAAACTTACACTGAAGCTTTCTTT.

V and J are TRBV28 and TRBJ1-5, with D maybe TRBD1 (5 bases). V shed 7 bases and J shed 6 bases, with 10 bases lying between them. The germline V gene encodes CDR1 MDHEN and CDR2 SYDVKM. The CDR3 covers 12 residues. CDR3 sequence (DNA): TGTGCCAGCACCTGGGGGGTTCAGCCCCAGCATTTT. It translates to CASTWGVQPQHF.

The V gene is TRBV6-5, the J gene TRBJ2-5, with 12 bases that match TRBD2. Germline V lookup: CDR1 MNHEY, CDR2 SVGAGI. The CDR3 extends over 16 amino acids. J gave up 3 bases and V 4 bases, and 6 bases lay outside the gene matches. The chain's CDR3 is CASSSTSGGNKETQYF. The CDR3 coding sequence is TGTGCCAGCAGTTCGACTAGCGGGGGAAATAAAGAGACCCAGTACTTC.

The gene calls are TRBV5-1 and TRBJ2-4; 9 bases map to TRBD1. CDR3 length equals 16 residues. Germline trimming cut 4 bases from V and 2 bases from J; bases unmatched to any gene: 7. Per the germline V gene, CDR1 is SGHRS and CDR2 is YFSETQ. The DNA of the CDR3 is TGCGCCAGCAGCCGTACAGGGGGCGCTACCAAAAACATTCAGTACTTC. It translates to CASSRTGGATKNIQYF. Using reference TRBV5-1 and TRBJ2-4 for the parts outside the CDR3, the full variable domain is KAGVTQTPRYLIKTRGQQVTLSCSPISGHRSVSWYQQTPGQGLQFLFEYFSETQRNKGNFPGRFSGRQFSNSRSEMNVSTLELGDSALYLCASSRTGGATKNIQYFGAGTRLSVL.

V and J are TRBV30 and TRBJ2-3; 10 nucleotides line up with TRBD2. Per germline, CDR1 GTSNPN and CDR2 SVGIG (reference sequence). After removal of 2 bases from V and 8 bases from J, the junction contained 13 bases not matched to a gene. CDR3 length: 16 residues. CDR3: CAWSTGGGSGRSTQYF. The CDR3 DNA sequence: TGTGCCTGGAGTACTGGCGGGGGTAGCGGGAGGAGTACGCAGTATTTT. Using reference TRBV30 and TRBJ2-3 for the parts outside the CDR3, the full variable domain is SQTIHQWPATLVQPVGSPLSLECTVEGTSNPNLYWYRQAAGRGLQLLFYSVGIGQISSEVPQNLSASRPQDRQFILSSKKLLLSDSGFYLCAWSTGGGSGRSTQYFGPGTRLTVL.

This clone was observed a few times. The chain combines TRBV29-1 with TRBJ1-1; the D is unclear. Trimming left V 3 bases short and J 1 base short, with 6 bases between. The germline gives CDR1 SQVTM, CDR2 ANQGSEA. This CDR3 region has 12 residues. CDR3 residues: CSVDLWNTEAFF. The CDR3 nucleotides read TGCAGCGTTGATTTATGGAACACTGAAGCTTTCTTT.

This chain links TRBV28 with TRBJ2-1, with a tentative D call TRBD2 (6 bases). Germline values: CDR1 MDHEN, CDR2 SYDVKM. V lost 6 bases and J lost 0, with 15 bases in between. This CDR3 has 16 residues. This CDR3 is CASRSMLAASYNEQFF. As DNA, the CDR3 is TGTGCCAGCAGGTCGATGTTAGCGGCCTCCTACAATGAGCAGTTCTTC.

The rearrangement links TRBV28 to TRBJ2-3; 9 bases align to TRBD2. The germline CDR1 and CDR2 sequences are MDHEN and SYDVKM. V dropped 5 bases and J dropped 6; count of bases not matched to a gene: 12. The CDR3 has 16 residues. In DNA form, the CDR3 reads TGTGCCAGCAGTCCCCACGGGCTAGCGGGACCCGATACGCAGTATTTT. This encodes CASSPHGLAGPDTQYF.

This clone was found a few times. The chain combines TRBV3-1 (or the pseudogene TRBV3-2) with TRBJ1-3; D remains unclear. Trimming cost V 1 base and J 0 bases, with 13 bases left between them. This CDR3 has 17 residues. Germline CDR1 is LGHDT and CDR2 is YNNKEL (reference sequence). CDR3 nucleotides: TGTGCCAGCAGCCAAGTTAGTGTTTGGAGCTCTGGAAACACCATATATTTT. Protein: CASSQVSVWSSGNTIYF.